This passage covers 7 T cell receptor beta chains from one sample sequenced in a study of chemoradiotherapy in HPV16-positive cancers. The repertoire was sequenced with immunoSEQ multiplex PCR; TCRdb's copy has only in-frame clones and lacks some. The table shows around 19,000 clones, with more than 85% occurring only once. The starting material was blood, obtained from a patient who underwent chemoradiotherapy. All receptors come from a human donor with HPV-associated anogenital cancer.

The chain uses TRBV9 and TRBJ2-7; D unresolved. The CDR3 spans 13 residues. Trimming removed 0 bases at V and 0 bases at J, with 4 bases between. Germline CDR1 and CDR2: SGDLS and YYNGEE. In DNA form, the CDR3 reads TGTGCCAGCAGCGTAGGAAGCTCCTACGAGCAGTACTTC. This codes for CASSVGSSYEQYF.

This clone was recorded only once. Germline and junction disagree at one end, which may indicate a read error. The chain employs TRBV6-1 and TRBJ1-2, with D perhaps matching TRBD1 (6 bases). The germline V gene has CDR1 MNHNS and CDR2 SASEGT. The CDR3 loop spans 13 amino acids. The CDR3 DNA is TGTGCCAGCAGAGAAGGGGGAGGGAAGGGCTACACCTTC. Encoded protein: CASREGGGKGYTF.

The V and J genes are TRBV30 and TRBJ1-2; tentative D call: TRBD1 (5 bases). The germline CDR1 and CDR2 sequences are GTSNPN and SVGIG (reference sequence). CDR3 length equals 12 residues. The V and J ends lost 2 bases and 9 bases respectively, with 13 bases between them. CDR3 nucleotide sequence: TGTGCCTGGAGTAAGGCAGGGACCCGCTACACCTTC. Its protein product is CAWSKAGTRYTF.

The chain carries TRBV18 and TRBJ1-6; D is unresolved. CDR1 and CDR2 from the germline V gene are KGHSH and LQKENI. The CDR3 consists of 14 residues. V lost 3 bases and J lost 10, with 13 bases in between. The CDR3 DNA is TGTGCCAGCTCACCTACAGAGTCGTCGTCACCCCTCCACTTT. This translates into CASSPTESSSPLHF.

The chain carries TRBV29-1 and TRBJ1-2, with unresolved D. The CDR3 contains 13 residues. The germline V gene encodes CDR1 SQVTM and CDR2 ANQGSEA. V gave up 5 bases and J gave up 4 bases, with 14 bases separating them. The CDR3 spells CSVTLDAIYGYTF. DNA for the CDR3: TGCAGCGTTACCTTGGACGCGATCTATGGCTACACCTTC.

This clone has more than one count but fewer than ten. The rearrangement uses TRBV6-5 and TRBJ1-1, with D unclear. CDR3 length equals 12 residues. Trimming removed 6 bases from V and 5 bases from J, with 10 bases in between. Looked up from germline, CDR1 is MNHEY and CDR2 is SVGAGI. The CDR3 loop reads CASSPGRTEAFF. In DNA form, the CDR3 reads TGTGCCAGCAGCCCAGGAAGAACTGAAGCTTTCTTT.

This clone was observed once. The chain carries TRBV7-9 and TRBJ2-6, with D perhaps TRBD1 (5 bases). CDR3 length equals 16 residues. Germline values: CDR1 SEHNR, CDR2 FQNEAQ (reference sequence). Deletions cut 2 bases from V and 4 bases from J, with 12 bases between. The CDR3 DNA is TGTGCCAGCAGCTTATCAGGGTCGTCCGGGGCCAACGTCCTGACTTTC. This sequence encodes CASSLSGSSGANVLTF.